Following are 15 T cell receptor beta chains from one sample sequenced in a study of blood T cell repertoires in COVID-19. The data were produced by immunoSEQ multiplex PCR, yet TCRdb's version contains in-frame clones alone and is incomplete. The sample consists of about 190,000 clones, around 84% of them appearing once. The source material was PBMCs or T cells enriched from blood (not recorded which). All receptors derive from a woman aged 25 to 39 who had been exposed to COVID-19.

The chain has TRBV27 and TRBJ2-1, with 10 bases aligning to TRBD2. Unmatched junction bases numbered 7, after V lost 5 bases and J lost 6 bases. Germline assignment: CDR1 MNHEY and CDR2 SMNVEV (reference sequence). The CDR3 totals 15 residues. CDR3 protein: CASSPLSGGANEQFF. The CDR3 DNA is TGTGCCAGCAGTCCCCTCAGCGGGGGGGCCAATGAGCAGTTCTTC.

The V and J genes are TRBV13 and TRBJ1-2; TRBD1 might be the D (6 bases). The CDR3 has 14 residues. CDR1 is PRHDT and CDR2 is FYEKMQ in the germline V gene (reference sequence). V lost 1 base to trimming and J lost 4 bases, with 10 bases between them. The CDR3 protein is CASSLADSSYGYTF. CDR3 coding DNA: TGTGCCAGCAGCTTAGCGGACAGTAGCTATGGCTACACCTTC.

The chain joins TRBV19 to TRBJ2-1; 8 nucleotides match TRBD1. Germline V gives CDR1 LNHDA, CDR2 SQIVND (reference sequence). After removal of 6 bases from V and 9 bases from J, the junction contained 10 bases not matched to a gene. The CDR3 has 14 amino acids. The CDR3 DNA follows: TGTGCCAGTAGCACTAGGACAGGGAACAGTGAGCAGTTCTTC. Its protein is CASSTRTGNSEQFF.

V is TRBV2 and J is TRBJ2-4; D is perhaps TRBD1 (5 bases). Trimming cost V 6 bases and J 10 bases, with 16 bases left between them. This CDR3 is built from 13 residues. Germline V gene sequence: CDR1 SNHLY, CDR2 FYNNEI. The DNA of the CDR3 is TGTGCCAGCAGGCCGCCGCCAGGGCGGATTCAGTACTTC. It yields the protein CASRPPPGRIQYF. The full variable domain, rest sourced from reference TRBV2 and TRBJ2-4, is EPEVTQTPSHQVTQMGQEVILRCVPISNHLYFYWYRQILGQKVEFLVSFYNNEISEKSEIFDDQFSVERPDGSNFTLKIRSTKLEDSAMYFCASRPPPGRIQYFGAGTRLSVL.

The V and J genes are TRBV7-2 and TRBJ1-3; TRBD1 is a possible D gene (6 bases). The germline V and J ends were trimmed by 2 bases and 4 bases, with 6 bases remaining between them. This CDR3 region has 13 residues. Per the germline V gene, CDR1 is SGHTA and CDR2 is FQGNSA. CDR3 sequence reads: CASSLQGGNTIYF. The CDR3 coding sequence is TGTGCCAGCAGCTTACAGGGGGGAAACACCATATATTTT.

This clone appeared a single time. The V gene is TRBV4-1, the J gene TRBJ1-2, with D perhaps matching TRBD1 (6 bases). V was trimmed by 0 bases and J by 4 bases, leaving 24 bases between them. The V gene's germline CDR1 is MGHRA and CDR2 YSYEKL. The CDR3 contains 19 residues. The CDR3 nucleotides read TGCGCCAGCAGCCAAGATACGTCTGACACAGGGTCCCTTTCCTATGGCTACACCTTC. Amino acid sequence: CASSQDTSDTGSLSYGYTF.

The rearrangement links TRBV7-3 to TRBJ2-2; D is possibly TRBD1 (5 bases). The V gene's germline CDR1 is SGHTA and CDR2 FQGTGA. The V end was cut by 1 base, the J end by 4 bases, with 13 bases between. The CDR3 loop spans 16 amino acids. The CDR3 loop is CASSLNPRGSTGELFF. The CDR3 DNA reads TGTGCCAGCAGCTTAAATCCAAGGGGATCCACCGGGGAGCTGTTTTTT. The full variable domain, its missing parts supplied by reference TRBV7-3 and TRBJ2-2, is GAGVSQTPSNKVTEKGKYVELRCDPISGHTALYWYRQSLGQGPEFLIYFQGTGAADDSGLPNDRFFAVRPEGSVSTLKIQRTERGDSAVYLCASSLNPRGSTGELFFGEGSRLTVL.

There are a few counts of this clone. The chain has TRBV10-3 and TRBJ1-1; D uncertain. Deletions cut 8 bases from V and 0 bases from J, with 13 bases between. The CDR3 consists of 14 residues. The V gene's germline CDR1 is ENHRY and CDR2 SYGVKD. CDR3 amino acids: CAIGAGSMNTEAFF. The CDR3 bases are TGTGCCATCGGAGCTGGGAGCATGAACACTGAAGCTTTCTTT.

This sequence joins TRBV2 and TRBJ1-1; D perhaps matches TRBD1 (6 bases). The CDR3 length is 13 residues. V lost 1 base and J 4 bases, leaving 7 bases between the germline ends. Germline V CDR1 and CDR2: SNHLY, FYNNEI. DNA for the CDR3: TGTGCCAGCAGTGAAGGACAGGTCACTGAAGCTTTCTTT. Protein: CASSEGQVTEAFF.

This sequence joins TRBV6-5 and TRBJ2-2; D is perhaps TRBD1 (5 bases). Germline V gene data show CDR1 as MNHEY and CDR2 as SVGAGI. This CDR3 contains 15 residues. V was shortened by 2 bases and J by 4 bases, with 11 bases between the two germline ends. CDR3 DNA sequence: TGTGCCAGCAGTTACGGCAGGGTCGCCACCGGGGAGCTGTTTTTT. This codes for CASSYGRVATGELFF.

The chain couples TRBV18 to TRBJ1-5, with D possibly being TRBD1 (5 bases). CDR3 size: 16 residues. Germline CDR1 KGHSH, CDR2 LQKENI. Between the trimmed V and J ends, which lost 0 bases and 2 bases, there was a span of 11 bases. CDR3 amino acids: CASSPPNRSRNQPQHF. For the CDR3, the DNA is TGTGCCAGCTCACCACCCAACAGGTCACGCAATCAGCCCCAGCATTTT.

The rearrangement uses TRBV27 and TRBJ2-2, with TRBD1 identical over 7 bases. This CDR3 region has 17 residues. CDR1 and CDR2 from the germline V gene are MNHEY and SMNVEV (reference sequence). V shed 6 bases, J shed 5 bases, and the junction held 15 bases outside the gene matches. CDR3 region: CASRAVIDRVGTGELFF. The CDR3 coding sequence is TGTGCCAGCAGGGCGGTGATCGACAGGGTTGGGACCGGGGAGCTGTTTTTT.

This chain joins TRBV4-3 and TRBJ1-1; 8 bases match TRBD1. CDR3 length: 14 amino acids. Germline V gene lookup returns CDR1 LGHNA and CDR2 YSLEER. V dropped 2 bases and J dropped 4; count of bases not matched to a gene: 3. CDR3 sequence (DNA): TGCGCCAGCAGCCAATGGACAGGGACCACTGAAGCTTTCTTT. Translating gives CASSQWTGTTEAFF.

The V and J genes are TRBV2 and TRBJ1-6; D is possibly TRBD1 (5 bases). Trimming took off 6 bases at V and 7 bases at J, with 16 bases between the two ends. Germline loops: CDR1 SNHLY, CDR2 FYNNEI. The CDR3 loop spans 15 amino acids. CDR3 sequence (DNA): TGTGCCAGCAGGACAGACACGGGCCTCAATTCACCCCTCCACTTT. It is translated as CASRTDTGLNSPLHF.

This clone was seen only a few times. This sequence joins TRBV2 and TRBJ1-5, with 10 positions matching TRBD1. The junction had 11 bases not matched to a gene; V was cut back by 7 bases and J by 2 bases. The CDR3 loop spans 17 amino acids. Germline CDR1 reads SNHLY; CDR2 reads FYNNEI. The CDR3 DNA reads TGTGCCAGCAACGGGGACAGGGGCCCGGGTGGCAATCAGCCCCAGCATTTT. Protein sequence: CASNGDRGPGGNQPQHF.